This T cell receptor (beta chain) was sequenced for a study of T cell repertoires in cytomegalovirus infection. The CDR3 is 11 residues long. V lost 1 base and J 9 bases, leaving 9 bases between the germline ends. Germline V lookup: CDR1 GTSNPN, CDR2 SVGIG (reference sequence). Study outcomes and limitations: Public TCR beta family frequency separated CMV-and-HLA carriers, including in an independent cohort.

MiXCR, applied by TCRdb to the reads, yields one record per CDR3 protein. The sample carries roughly 230,000 distinct CDR3 sequences, about 12% recorded once. In regard to this clonotype: The antigen is unknown.

This sequence originates from a human donor in good health (CMV status not recorded). Some clones in this sample may be carry-over from other donors' samples. Specimen: PBMCs. This chain links TRBV30 with TRBJ1-2; D remains unclear. The CDR3 spells CAWSEGGRYTF. CDR3 coding DNA: TGTGCCTGGAGTGAGGGAGGTCGCTACACCTTC.